This passage covers 26 T cell receptor beta chains from one sample sequenced in a study of T cell responses to AZD1222 COVID-19 vaccine. Some clones are missing from TCRdb's copy, which holds only in-frame ones; the method was immunoSEQ multiplex PCR. The repertoire holds approximately 150,000 clones, with around 88% as singletons. Source: peripheral blood, taken on day 0 of MenACWY control vaccination. These receptors were taken from an adult in good health.

The V and J genes are TRBV18 and TRBJ2-7, with 8 bases aligning to TRBD1. With 6 bases clipped from V and 2 bases from J, the junction kept 12 bases outside the gene matches. The V gene's germline CDR1 is KGHSH and CDR2 LQKENI. The CDR3 contains 16 residues. The CDR3 sequence: CASSPLFRTGTYEQYF. In DNA form, the CDR3 reads TGTGCCAGCTCTCCCCTATTCCGGACAGGGACCTACGAGCAGTACTTC.

The V and J genes are TRBV6-2 or TRBV6-3 and TRBJ2-1; TRBD2 matches at 7 bases. V trimming: 5 bases; J trimming: 5 bases; junction bases outside the gene matches: 15. Germline values: CDR1 MNHEY, CDR2 SVGEGT. This CDR3 is 17 amino acids long. CDR3 sequence (DNA): TGTGCCAGCAGTCGGCCGGTGGGGGGAGGGCCGAACAATGAGCAGTTCTTC. It yields the protein CASSRPVGGGPNNEQFF.

This clone was seen more than once but under ten times. V and J are TRBV7-9 and TRBJ2-1, with a weak D call TRBD2 (5 bases). CDR3 length: 17 amino acids. V lost 5 bases, J lost 1 base, and 18 bases lay in between. Germline V gene data show CDR1 as SEHNR and CDR2 as FQNEAQ (reference sequence). CDR3 amino acids: CASSIPLRGRSYNEQFF. CDR3 coding DNA: TGTGCCAGCAGCATCCCCCTACGGGGTAGGTCCTACAATGAGCAGTTCTTC.

This clone was recorded a few times. This chain links TRBV7-2 with TRBJ2-5, with 8 bases matching TRBD2. V was pared by 5 bases and J by 1 base, with 6 bases of the junction left unmatched. The CDR3 is 15 amino acids. Germline CDR1 is SGHTA and CDR2 is FQGNSA. The CDR3 region is CASSPGGAGQETQYF. For the CDR3, the DNA is TGTGCCAGCAGCCCCGGGGGGGCGGGCCAAGAGACCCAGTACTTC.

The chain employs TRBV7-3 and TRBJ2-7; 8 nucleotides agree with TRBD1. This CDR3 spans 14 amino acids. Trimming cost V 5 bases and J 6 bases; bases outside gene matches: 9. Germline-derived CDR1 and CDR2 are SGHTA and FQGTGA. CDR3 sequence: CASSPRTGTGEQYF. Here the CDR3 DNA reads TGTGCCAGCAGCCCCAGGACAGGGACTGGCGAGCAGTACTTC. Variable domain in full (rest from reference TRBV7-3 and TRBJ2-7): GAGVSQTPSNKVTEKGKYVELRCDPISGHTALYWYRQSLGQGPEFLIYFQGTGAADDSGLPNDRFFAVRPEGSVSTLKIQRTERGDSAVYLCASSPRTGTGEQYFGPGTRLTVT.

This clone was detected a few times. The rearrangement links TRBV28 to TRBJ2-2; no clear D. CDR3 length: 14 residues. V lost 5 bases to trimming and J lost 2 bases, with 9 bases between them. Germline V gives CDR1 MDHEN, CDR2 SYDVKM. Here the CDR3 DNA reads TGTGCCAGCAGTCCGTCTAAAAACACCGGGGAGCTGTTTTTT. The encoded protein is CASSPSKNTGELFF.

This chain links TRBV5-5 with TRBJ2-7, with D possibly TRBD2 on 6 matching bases. Germline CDR1 reads SGHKS; CDR2 reads YYEKEE (reference sequence). The CDR3 runs to 14 residues. V dropped 4 bases and J dropped 5 bases, with 16 bases sitting between them. Written as DNA, the CDR3 is TGTGCCAGCAGCCCCCGGGCGGGGTCGAACGAGCAGTACTTC. Its protein product is CASSPRAGSNEQYF.

This rearrangement joins TRBV5-6 to TRBJ2-1; 9 positions agree with TRBD2. CDR1 and CDR2 from the germline V gene are SGHDT and YYEEEE. There are 16 residues in the CDR3. Trimming took 2 bases from V and 4 from J; bases not matched to a gene: 7. The CDR3 DNA reads TGTGCCAGCAGCTTCATTAGCGGGAGTGGATACAATGAGCAGTTCTTC. Translation gives CASSFISGSGYNEQFF.

CDR3 nucleotide sequence: TGTGCCAGCAGCCCCCGACAGGGACCTGAAGTTGAGCAGTTCTTC. This encodes CASSPRQGPEVEQFF. This chain links TRBV5-5 with TRBJ2-1, with 7 bases fitting TRBD1. The CDR3 has 15 amino acids. Germline-derived CDR1 and CDR2 are SGHKS and YYEKEE (reference sequence). With 4 bases clipped from V and 9 bases from J, the junction kept 13 bases outside the gene matches.

The chain is built from TRBV14 and TRBJ1-2, with D uncertain. Germline-derived CDR1 and CDR2 are SGHDN and FVKESK. This CDR3 has 14 amino acids. Deletions cut 1 base from V and 4 bases from J, with 10 bases between. The CDR3 DNA sequence: TGTGCCAGCAGCCAAGCCTGGAGAGGCTATGGCTACACCTTC. Protein: CASSQAWRGYGYTF.

The chain links TRBV10-3 to TRBJ2-3; TRBD2 agrees at 9 bases. The CDR3 sequence is 15 residues long. The germline gives CDR1 ENHRY, CDR2 SYGVKD. V shed 5 bases, J shed 4 bases, and the junction held 7 bases outside the gene matches. CDR3 residues: CAISLPGLASDTQYF. Here the CDR3 DNA reads TGTGCCATCAGTCTCCCGGGACTAGCCTCAGATACGCAGTATTTT.

This sequence joins TRBV3-1 (or the pseudogene TRBV3-2) and TRBJ1-3; 7 nucleotides line up with TRBD1. The germline V gene encodes CDR1 LGHDT and CDR2 YNNKEL (reference sequence). V dropped 5 bases and J dropped 1; count of bases not matched to a gene: 2. CDR3 length equals 14 residues. In DNA, the CDR3 is TGTGCCAGCAGCGACAGGGCGTCTGGAAACACCATATATTTT. This encodes CASSDRASGNTIYF.

Concerning this clone itself: The same CDR3 also results from other DNA sequences found in this sample. The chain has TRBV15 and TRBJ1-5; D is perhaps TRBD1 (5 bases). Germline V gene sequence: CDR1 LNHNV, CDR2 YYDKDF (reference sequence). The CDR3 runs 17 residues. Trimming took off 0 bases at V and 7 bases at J, with 19 bases between the two ends. CDR3 nucleotide sequence: TGTGCCACCAGCAGAGATCGCCTTCAGGGAGTCTACCAGCCCCAGCATTTT. Translated: CATSRDRLQGVYQPQHF. Supplemented by reference TRBV15 and TRBJ1-5, the full variable domain reads DAMVIQNPRYQVTQFGKPVTLSCSQTLNHNVMYWYQQKSSQAPKLLFHYYDKDFNNEADTPDNFQSRRPNTSFCFLDIRSPGLGDTAMYLCATSRDRLQGVYQPQHFGDGTRLSIL.

This chain connects TRBV28 to TRBJ1-1; 10 nucleotides match TRBD1. The V gene end was trimmed by 4 bases and the J gene end by 5 bases; junction bases not matched to a gene: 7. CDR1 is MDHEN, CDR2 SYDVKM, per germline. The CDR3 contains 15 residues. The CDR3 coding sequence is TGTGCCAGCAGTTCAGAGACAGGGGGCTGGACTGAAGCTTTCTTT. Translating gives CASSSETGGWTEAFF.

The V gene is TRBV5-1, the J gene TRBJ1-2; possibly TRBD1 for D (6 bases). The CDR3 contains 14 residues. The germline V and J ends were trimmed by 4 bases and 2 bases, with 12 bases remaining between them. Germline V lookup: CDR1 SGHRS, CDR2 YFSETQ. The CDR3: CASSPQGGNYGYTF. As DNA, the CDR3 is TGCGCCAGCAGCCCACAAGGGGGAAACTATGGCTACACCTTC.

This chain connects TRBV6-5 to TRBJ2-1; D remains ambiguous. The CDR3 extends over 11 amino acids. The germline V gene encodes CDR1 MNHEY and CDR2 SVGAGI. Trimming stripped 6 bases from V and 6 bases from J, with 6 bases between. The CDR3 DNA reads as TGTGCCAGCAGCTTCAGCAATGAGCAGTTCTTC. This sequence encodes CASSFSNEQFF.

This clone occurred a few times. The gene calls are TRBV19 and TRBJ2-7; 10 bases fit TRBD2. The length of the CDR3 is 13 residues. Germline lookup yields CDR1 LNHDA and CDR2 SQIVND (reference sequence). The J segment lost 4 bases and the V segment lost 7 bases, leaving 4 bases of the junction unmatched. In DNA, the CDR3 is TGTGCCAGTAACAGCGGGGGGGCGTACGAGCAGTACTTC. This translates into CASNSGGAYEQYF.

The rearrangement links TRBV10-3 to TRBJ1-6; TRBD1 is a possible D gene (6 bases). The V end was cut by 4 bases, the J end by 7 bases, with 8 bases between. Germline CDR1 and CDR2: ENHRY and SYGVKD. The CDR3 is 13 amino acids. The CDR3 is CAISGTANSPLHF. In nucleotides, the CDR3 is TGTGCCATCAGTGGGACAGCGAATTCACCCCTCCACTTT.

J is TRBJ1-3 and V is TRBV4-3; D gene uncertain. Germline CDR1 is LGHNA and CDR2 is YSLEER. This CDR3 is built from 15 residues. The germline V and J ends were trimmed by 0 bases and 4 bases, with 10 bases remaining between them. The CDR3 nucleotides are TGCGCCAGCAGCCAAGATAGGAGTTTCGGAAACACCATATATTTT. As protein: CASSQDRSFGNTIYF.

In DNA, the CDR3 is TGTGCCAGCTCACCCGACAGTGTAGGGCAGCCCCAGCATTTT. Protein sequence: CASSPDSVGQPQHF. This chain joins TRBV18 and TRBJ1-5; D may be TRBD1 (5 bases). V gave up 3 bases and J gave up 7 bases, with 13 bases separating them. The CDR3 contains 14 residues. The germline CDR1 and CDR2 sequences are KGHSH and LQKENI.

The chain combines TRBV11-2 with TRBJ1-4; D gene uncertain. Trimming took off 1 base at V and 1 base at J, with 13 bases between the two ends. The CDR3 covers 17 residues. Germline CDR1 is SGHAT and CDR2 is FQNNGV. The CDR3 bases are TGTGCCAGCAGCTTAGGGTATTCGGGGAAAACTAATGAAAAACTGTTTTTT. Translation gives CASSLGYSGKTNEKLFF.

The V gene is TRBV6-5, the J gene TRBJ1-3; 7 bases are a match to TRBD1. Trimming cost V 6 bases and J 4 bases; bases outside gene matches: 6. The CDR3 loop spans 14 amino acids. Germline values: CDR1 MNHEY, CDR2 SVGAGI. The CDR3, as DNA: TGTGCCAGCAGAGACAGGGCGGCAGGAAACACCATATATTTT. This encodes CASRDRAAGNTIYF.

The chain links TRBV12-3 or TRBV12-4 to TRBJ1-6; TRBD1 might be the D (5 bases). The CDR3 is 13 residues long. The V end lost 7 bases, the J end lost 6 bases, and 10 bases lay between the germline ends. The CDR3 here is CASMGGGNSPLHF. The CDR3 DNA reads as TGTGCCAGCATGGGGGGTGGTAATTCACCCCTCCACTTT.

This chain uses TRBV18 with TRBJ1-1; D not certain. The CDR3 has 13 amino acids. The V gene lost 6 bases and the J gene lost 3 bases, with 11 bases spanning the gap. Looked up from germline, CDR1 is KGHSH and CDR2 is LQKENI. CDR3 amino acids: CASSPARDTEAFF. DNA of the CDR3: TGTGCCAGCTCCCCAGCACGGGACACTGAAGCTTTCTTT. Filled out from reference TRBV18 and TRBJ1-1, the complete variable domain reads NAGVMQNPRHLVRRRGQEARLRCSPMKGHSHVYWYRQLPEEGLKFMVYLQKENIIDESGMPKERFSAEFPKEGPSILRIQQVVRGDSAAYFCASSPARDTEAFFGQGTRLTVV.

The chain has TRBV29-1 and TRBJ2-2; 8 bases are a match to TRBD1. The V segment lost 5 bases and the J segment 4 bases; nucleotides outside the gene matches: 9. Germline CDR1 SQVTM, CDR2 ANQGSEA. This CDR3 spans 15 amino acids. The CDR3 DNA reads TGCAGCGTTATCCTCGGGGACAGGCGCACCGGGGAGCTGTTTTTT. Amino acids: CSVILGDRRTGELFF.

With respect to this clone: The same CDR3 can be traced to other DNA sequences in this sample. The chain employs TRBV5-1 and TRBJ1-1; D not resolved. This CDR3 comprises 13 residues. Trimming took 4 bases from V and 1 from J, leaving 8 bases between them. Germline lookup yields CDR1 SGHRS and CDR2 YFSETQ. The CDR3 is CASSLQENTEAFF. The CDR3 DNA reads as TGCGCCAGCAGCCTTCAGGAGAACACTGAAGCTTTCTTT.